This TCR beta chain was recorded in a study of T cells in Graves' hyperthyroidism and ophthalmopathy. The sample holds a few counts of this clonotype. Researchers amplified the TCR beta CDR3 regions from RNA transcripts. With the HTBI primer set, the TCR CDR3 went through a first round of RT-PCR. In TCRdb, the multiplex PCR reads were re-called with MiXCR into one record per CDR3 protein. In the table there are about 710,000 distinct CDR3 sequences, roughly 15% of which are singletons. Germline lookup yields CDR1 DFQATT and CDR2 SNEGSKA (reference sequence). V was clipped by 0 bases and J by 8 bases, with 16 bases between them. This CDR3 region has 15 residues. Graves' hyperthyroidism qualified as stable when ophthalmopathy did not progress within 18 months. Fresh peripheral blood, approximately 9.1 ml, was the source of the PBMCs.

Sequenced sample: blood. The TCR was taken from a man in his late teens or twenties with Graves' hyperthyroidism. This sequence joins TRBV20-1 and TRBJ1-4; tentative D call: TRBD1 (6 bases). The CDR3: CSARDTYREGEKLFF. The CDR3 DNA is TGCAGTGCTAGAGATACCTACAGGGAAGGGGAAAAACTGTTTTTT.